This T cell receptor beta chain was retrieved from a study of cytomegalovirus exposure and HLA in healthy donors. Study-wide findings and caveats: The productive fraction for most TCR beta V segments was about 87% or about 30% in an earlier analysis. CMV serostatus was the only immune exposure information that was available.

Notes on this clone: Its cognate antigen is unknown.

The PCR contained 60 Vbeta and 13 Jbeta primers. Data came from immunoSEQ multiplex PCR; TCRdb stores just in-frame clones and leaves some out. The table has tens of thousands of clones, 73% seen once. Likely unrecorded immune exposures existed in these nominally healthy donors. The sequenced material came from PBMCs. This receptor was obtained from a woman in her forties in good health and CMV-seropositive.

As DNA, the CDR3 is TGTGCCAGCAGCTTGGGCCTAGGAAACACCATATATTTT. Translating gives CASSLGLGNTIYF. This chain connects TRBV5-4 to TRBJ1-3; no reliable D call. Germline CDR1 SGHNT, CDR2 YYREEE (reference sequence). Trimming pared 0 bases from V and 4 bases from J, leaving 5 bases between. The CDR3 is 13 amino acids.